This entry lists 32 T cell receptor beta chains sequenced from one sample in a study of PD-L1 blockade in urothelial cancer. Clones were sequenced by immunoSEQ multiplex PCR, and TCRdb holds only the in-frame ones, with some missing. This table has approximately 30,000 clones, 75% to 90% appearing once. Source: PBMCs, taken around atezolizumab (anti-PD-L1) treatment. All receptors derive from a man aged 45-65 years with urothelial cancer.

The chain recombines TRBV5-5 with TRBJ1-2; TRBD1 aligns across 8 bases. Germline V gene sequence: CDR1 SGHKS, CDR2 YYEKEE (reference sequence). This CDR3 comprises 14 residues. V shed 2 bases and J 2 bases; nucleotides not matched to a gene: 2. The CDR3 nucleotides are TGTGCCAGCAGCTTCGGACAGGGAAACTATGGCTACACCTTC. Translating it yields CASSFGQGNYGYTF.

The V call is TRBV5-1, the J call TRBJ2-2, with D perhaps TRBD1 (6 bases). The CDR3 is 16 residues long. Deletions cut 4 bases from V and 1 base from J, with 14 bases between. Germline assignment: CDR1 SGHRS and CDR2 YFSETQ. CDR3 region: CASSLTGEQNTGELFF. Written as DNA, the CDR3 is TGCGCCAGCAGCCTGACAGGAGAGCAGAACACCGGGGAGCTGTTTTTT. Supplemented by reference TRBV5-1 and TRBJ2-2, the full variable domain reads KAGVTQTPRYLIKTRGQQVTLSCSPISGHRSVSWYQQTPGQGLQFLFEYFSETQRNKGNFPGRFSGRQFSNSRSEMNVSTLELGDSALYLCASSLTGEQNTGELFFGEGSRLTVL.

This chain uses TRBV6-1 with TRBJ2-6; no clear D gene. V lost 3 bases and J lost 0, with 9 bases in between. The germline V gene encodes CDR1 MNHNS and CDR2 SASEGT. This CDR3 region has 16 residues. CDR3 protein: CASSDLASSGANVLTF. CDR3 in DNA: TGTGCCAGCAGTGACTTAGCCAGCTCTGGGGCCAACGTCCTGACTTTC.

This clone was recorded a few times. V is TRBV18 and J is TRBJ2-6, with D tentatively TRBD1 (5 bases). Trimming removed 5 bases from V and 0 bases from J, with 11 bases in between. The CDR3 runs to 16 residues. CDR1 KGHSH and CDR2 LQKENI come from the germline V gene. CDR3 sequence: CASSVDILSGANVLTF. In DNA form, the CDR3 reads TGTGCCAGCTCAGTGGACATACTCTCTGGGGCCAACGTCCTGACTTTC.

The rearrangement uses TRBV5-8 and TRBJ1-4, with D tentatively TRBD1 (5 bases). V dropped 0 bases and J dropped 5 bases, with 8 bases sitting between them. Germline CDR1 is SGHTS and CDR2 is YDEGEE. The CDR3 runs to 14 residues. CDR3 nucleotides: TGTGCCAGCAGCTTGGGACAGAGAAATGAAAAACTGTTTTTT. It encodes CASSLGQRNEKLFF. The full variable domain, in which reference TRBV5-8 and TRBJ1-4 provide the parts outside the CDR3, is EAGVTQSPTHLIKTRGQQATLRCSPISGHTSVYWYQQALGLGLQFLLWYDEGEERNRGNFPPRFSGRQFPNYSSELNVNALELEDSALYLCASSLGQRNEKLFFGSGTQLSVL.

The chain has TRBV7-9 and TRBJ2-2, with D maybe TRBD1 (6 bases). Germline V gene sequence: CDR1 SEHNR, CDR2 FQNEAQ (reference sequence). V dropped 0 bases and J dropped 4 bases, with 15 bases sitting between them. The CDR3 has 17 amino acids. DNA for the CDR3: TGTGCCAGCAGCTTAGCGTTCGGCAGGGGAGTCACCGGGGAGCTGTTTTTT. Encoded protein: CASSLAFGRGVTGELFF.

The chain carries TRBV18 and TRBJ1-1; D remains unclear. CDR3 length: 14 amino acids. CDR1 and CDR2 from the germline V gene are KGHSH and LQKENI. V was pared by 2 bases and J by 1 base, with 8 bases between. The CDR3 DNA is TGTGCCAGCTCACCAACTTCTGGGAACACTGAAGCTTTCTTT. Translating it yields CASSPTSGNTEAFF.

The chain links TRBV18 to TRBJ1-5; D is unresolved. From germline, CDR1 is KGHSH and CDR2 LQKENI. V was pared by 0 bases and J by 4 bases, with 10 bases between. This CDR3 region has 15 residues. CDR3 residues: CASSPPTAPNQPQHF. The DNA for the CDR3 is TGTGCCAGCTCACCACCCACAGCCCCTAATCAGCCCCAGCATTTT.

The chain links TRBV16 to TRBJ1-1; the D gene is possibly TRBD1 (6 bases). The V and J ends lost 2 bases and 5 bases respectively, with 15 bases between them. CDR1 is KGHSY, CDR2 FQNENV, per germline. The CDR3 is made up of 15 amino acids. The CDR3 sequence is CASSQGRGAWTEAFF. Here the CDR3 DNA reads TGTGCCAGCAGCCAAGGGCGGGGGGCATGGACTGAAGCTTTCTTT.

The chain carries TRBV7-9 and TRBJ2-1, with TRBD2 matching over 7 bases. The junction had 11 bases not matched to a gene; V was cut back by 3 bases and J by 9 bases. Germline CDR1 reads SEHNR; CDR2 reads FQNEAQ (reference sequence). This CDR3 spans 15 amino acids. Here the CDR3 DNA reads TGTGCCAGCAGCTTTCACTCGGGCGGGAGTGTTGAGCAGTTCTTC. Amino acids: CASSFHSGGSVEQFF.

The V gene is TRBV9, the J gene TRBJ2-5; TRBD2 matches 10 bases. This CDR3 has 15 residues. Losses at the gene ends were 3 bases for V and 4 bases for J; bases not matched to a gene: 6. Germline assignment: CDR1 SGDLS and CDR2 YYNGEE. CDR3 nucleotide sequence: TGTGCCAGCAGCGGGGAGCGGGGGGGCCGAGAGACCCAGTACTTC. Translation gives CASSGERGGRETQYF. The full variable domain, in which reference TRBV9 and TRBJ2-5 provide the parts outside the CDR3, is DSGVTQTPKHLITATGQRVTLRCSPRSGDLSVYWYQQSLDQGLQFLIQYYNGEERAKGNILERFSAQQFPDLHSELNLSSLELGDSALYFCASSGERGGRETQYFGPGTRLLVL.

This clone has only a few counts. V and J are TRBV18 and TRBJ2-1; 8 bases line up with TRBD1. Trimming removed 6 bases from V and 6 bases from J; junction bases left unmatched: 19. Germline loops: CDR1 KGHSH, CDR2 LQKENI. This CDR3 spans 18 amino acids. CDR3 bases: TGTGCCAGCTCCCCTGGACAGGGTCAGTCTAGGGGGGTCAATGAGCAGTTCTTC. Its protein is CASSPGQGQSRGVNEQFF.

The chain combines TRBV5-8 with TRBJ2-1; 8 positions agree with TRBD2. The CDR3 length is 15 residues. Unmatched junction bases numbered 0, after V lost 1 base and J lost 0 bases. Germline CDR1 reads SGHTS; CDR2 reads YDEGEE. CDR3 residues: CASSLSGSSYNEQFF. CDR3 in DNA: TGTGCCAGCAGCTTGAGCGGGAGCTCCTACAATGAGCAGTTCTTC.

The CDR3 DNA is TGCGCCAGCAGCCAAAGGACAGCCGGGGAGCTGTTTTTT. It codes for CASSQRTAGELFF. The chain carries TRBV4-1 and TRBJ2-2; D is possibly TRBD1 (6 bases). CDR1 and CDR2 (germline): MGHRA, YSYEKL. The CDR3 loop spans 13 amino acids. Trimming stripped 2 bases from V and 6 bases from J, with 7 bases between.

This clone was recorded only once. V gene TRBV10-3 combines with J gene TRBJ2-7; D is ambiguous. V was shortened by 0 bases and J by 1 base, with 13 bases between the two germline ends. The CDR3 sequence is 16 residues long. Germline CDR1 and CDR2: ENHRY and SYGVKD. The CDR3 DNA reads TGTGCCATCAGTGAGTCGGCCTTGGCCGGGTCCTACGAGCAGTACGTC. It codes for CAISESALAGSYEQYV.

The chain is built from TRBV11-2 and TRBJ1-2; 11 bases fit TRBD1. V was pared by 5 bases and J by 4 bases, with 3 bases of the junction left unmatched. This CDR3 has 14 residues. The germline gives CDR1 SGHAT, CDR2 FQNNGV. The CDR3 bases are TGTGCCAGCAGCGGGACAGGGGGTAGCTATGGCTACACCTTC. Protein sequence: CASSGTGGSYGYTF.

This chain joins TRBV4-1 and TRBJ1-1; D perhaps matches TRBD1 (5 bases). Germline V CDR1 and CDR2: MGHRA, YSYEKL. The CDR3 sequence is 14 residues long. V lost 1 base and J lost 1, with 7 bases in between. The CDR3 sequence is CASSQAQGNTEAFF. The CDR3 DNA sequence: TGCGCCAGCAGCCAAGCTCAGGGGAACACTGAAGCTTTCTTT.

The J gene is TRBJ1-1, the V gene TRBV5-8, with D tentatively TRBD1 (6 bases). Germline CDR1 and CDR2: SGHTS and YDEGEE. V dropped 3 bases and J dropped 0 bases, with 9 bases sitting between them. The CDR3 covers 14 residues. The CDR3 nucleotides read TGTGCCAGCAGCTGGACAGTTATGAACACTGAAGCTTTCTTT. This translates into CASSWTVMNTEAFF.

This rearrangement joins TRBV10-2 to TRBJ2-7; no reliable D call. Deletions cut 6 bases from V and 4 bases from J, with 19 bases between. Germline loops: CDR1 WSHSY, CDR2 SAAADI. The CDR3 extends over 15 amino acids. The CDR3 sequence: CASRESVFFGYEQYF. CDR3 nucleotides: TGCGCCAGCAGGGAAAGCGTATTTTTTGGTTACGAGCAGTACTTC.

This clone appeared a few times. This rearrangement joins TRBV5-1 to TRBJ2-1; 11 positions agree with TRBD1. Losses at the gene ends were 1 base for V and 5 bases for J; bases not matched to a gene: 5. The CDR3 spans 16 residues. Germline V lookup: CDR1 SGHRS, CDR2 YFSETQ. CDR3 sequence reads: CASSLTPGQGDNEQFF. DNA of the CDR3: TGCGCCAGCAGCTTGACTCCGGGACAGGGGGACAATGAGCAGTTCTTC.

The genes are TRBV5-5 and TRBJ1-3; D not resolved. From germline, CDR1 is SGHKS and CDR2 YYEKEE (reference sequence). There are 13 residues in the CDR3. The ends were cut back, 7 bases at V and 2 bases at J, with 10 bases in the middle. CDR3 region: CASLTKTGNTIYF. CDR3 bases: TGTGCCAGCCTAACGAAGACTGGAAACACCATATATTTT.

This rearrangement joins TRBV5-1 to TRBJ2-6, with a weak D call TRBD1 (6 bases). In germline, CDR1 is SGHRS, CDR2 YFSETQ. V dropped 4 bases and J dropped 4 bases, with 12 bases sitting between them. The CDR3 contains 15 residues. The CDR3 loop reads CASSVTGPGANVLTF. CDR3 in DNA: TGCGCCAGCAGCGTCACAGGGCCCGGGGCCAACGTCCTGACTTTC.

The chain recombines TRBV7-8 with TRBJ2-7; the D gene is possibly TRBD1 (6 bases). The germline gives CDR1 SGHVS, CDR2 FQNEAQ. V was cut by 5 bases and J by 9 bases, with 20 bases left in between. This CDR3 has 14 amino acids. The CDR3 coding sequence is TGTGCCAGCAGCCCGACTGGGACACCTTTCCTGCAGTACGTC. This sequence encodes CASSPTGTPFLQYV.

The chain is built from TRBV2 and TRBJ2-3, with D possibly matching TRBD2 (6 bases). V lost 9 bases and J 6 bases, leaving 7 bases between the germline ends. Germline CDR1 and CDR2: SNHLY and FYNNEI. This CDR3 has 10 amino acids. Here the CDR3 reads CARGRDTQYF. Here the CDR3 DNA reads TGTGCCAGAGGGAGGGATACGCAGTATTTT.

Only a few counts were recorded for this clone. V is TRBV27 and J is TRBJ2-7; 13 nucleotides line up with TRBD2. The CDR3 runs to 15 residues. Germline V gene lookup returns CDR1 MNHEY and CDR2 SMNVEV (reference sequence). The V gene end was trimmed by 4 bases and the J gene end by 7 bases; junction bases not matched to a gene: 7. CDR3 nucleotides: TGTGCCAGCAGTTCCACTAGCGGGAGGGCCCAGGAGCAGTACTTC. Its translation: CASSSTSGRAQEQYF.

The V gene is TRBV2, the J gene TRBJ2-5; 11 positions agree with TRBD2. The CDR3 runs 13 residues. The trim removed 9 bases at V and 3 bases at J, leaving 3 bases unmatched. Germline CDR1 reads SNHLY; CDR2 reads FYNNEI. The CDR3 DNA reads TGTGCCAGAGGGGGACTAGCGGAAGAGACCCAGTACTTC. Residues: CARGGLAEETQYF.

This chain joins TRBV30 and TRBJ1-1; the D gene is possibly TRBD1 (6 bases). V was cut by 3 bases and J by 7 bases, with 9 bases left in between. Germline V gene lookup returns CDR1 GTSNPN and CDR2 SVGIG (reference sequence). The length of the CDR3 is 11 residues. CDR3 loop: CAWRRTVEAFF. Written as DNA, the CDR3 is TGTGCCTGGAGGCGGACAGTTGAAGCTTTCTTT.

In its sample, this clone was seen once. The chain uses TRBV7-9 and TRBJ2-7; perhaps TRBD2 as D (5 bases). V gave up 5 bases and J gave up 3 bases, with 14 bases separating them. From germline, CDR1 is SEHNR and CDR2 FQNEAQ (reference sequence). The CDR3 consists of 14 residues. CDR3 region: CASSPGSSIYEQYF. CDR3 in DNA: TGTGCCAGCAGCCCGGGATCCTCAATCTACGAGCAGTACTTC.

The genes are TRBV15 and TRBJ1-4; a weak D match, TRBD1 (6 bases). From germline, CDR1 is LNHNV and CDR2 YYDKDF (reference sequence). The CDR3 totals 13 residues. Trimming removed 8 bases at V and 4 bases at J, with 11 bases between. Written as DNA, the CDR3 is TGTGCCACCGCGGGGGCCAATAATGAAAAACTGTTTTTT. Translating gives CATAGANNEKLFF.

The genes are TRBV5-1 and TRBJ2-3; 11 positions match TRBD2. This CDR3 comprises 16 residues. J gave up 4 bases and V 4 bases, and 8 bases lay outside the gene matches. CDR1 and CDR2 (germline): SGHRS, YFSETQ. The DNA for the CDR3 is TGCGCCAGCAGCCCCCTTGGTAGCGGGAGGGCAGATACGCAGTATTTT. Translating it yields CASSPLGSGRADTQYF. Complete variable domain (other parts from reference TRBV5-1 and TRBJ2-3): KAGVTQTPRYLIKTRGQQVTLSCSPISGHRSVSWYQQTPGQGLQFLFEYFSETQRNKGNFPGRFSGRQFSNSRSEMNVSTLELGDSALYLCASSPLGSGRADTQYFGPGTRLTVL.

The chain uses TRBV9 and TRBJ1-1; no clear D gene. The V end lost 7 bases, the J end lost 7 bases, and 20 bases lay between the germline ends. The CDR3 is 14 amino acids. Per germline, CDR1 SGDLS and CDR2 YYNGEE. In nucleotides, the CDR3 is TGTGCCAGCGCCACGGGGTTGGGGAGGAGTGAAGCTTTCTTT. Its translation: CASATGLGRSEAFF.

V usage is TRBV30 and J usage is TRBJ2-1; 11 bases are a match to TRBD2. Per the germline V gene, CDR1 is GTSNPN and CDR2 is SVGIG (reference sequence). The CDR3 contains 13 residues. The trim removed 4 bases at V and 7 bases at J, leaving 3 bases unmatched. The DNA for the CDR3 is TGTGCCTGGACTAGCGGGAGGAGGAATGAGCAGTTCTTC. Protein product: CAWTSGRRNEQFF. The variable domain in full, completed from reference TRBV30 and TRBJ2-1, reads SQTIHQWPATLVQPVGSPLSLECTVEGTSNPNLYWYRQAAGRGLQLLFYSVGIGQISSEVPQNLSASRPQDRQFILSSKKLLLSDSGFYLCAWTSGRRNEQFFGPGTRLTVL.